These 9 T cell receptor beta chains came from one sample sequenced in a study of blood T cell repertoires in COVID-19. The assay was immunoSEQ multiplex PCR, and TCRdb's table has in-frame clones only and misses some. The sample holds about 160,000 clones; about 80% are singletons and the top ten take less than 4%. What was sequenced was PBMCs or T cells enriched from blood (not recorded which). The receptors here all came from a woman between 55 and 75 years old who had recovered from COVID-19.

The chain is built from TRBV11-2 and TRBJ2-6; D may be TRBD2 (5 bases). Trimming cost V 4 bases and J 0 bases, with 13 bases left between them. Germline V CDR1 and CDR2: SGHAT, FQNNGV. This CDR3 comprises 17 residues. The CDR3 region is CASSWRTASSGANVLTF. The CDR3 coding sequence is TGTGCCAGCAGCTGGAGGACGGCGAGCTCTGGGGCCAACGTCCTGACTTTC.

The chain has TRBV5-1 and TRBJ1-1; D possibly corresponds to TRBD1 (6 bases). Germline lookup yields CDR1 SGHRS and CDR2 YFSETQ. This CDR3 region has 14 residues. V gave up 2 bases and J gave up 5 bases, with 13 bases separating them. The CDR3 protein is CASSLRGGRTEAFF. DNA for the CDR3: TGCGCCAGCAGCTTAAGGGGGGGCCGGACTGAAGCTTTCTTT.

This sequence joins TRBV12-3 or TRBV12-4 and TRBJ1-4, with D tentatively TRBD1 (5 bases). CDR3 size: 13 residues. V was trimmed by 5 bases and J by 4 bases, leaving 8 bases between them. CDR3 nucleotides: TGTGCCAGCAGTCGACAGCTTAATGAAAAACTGTTTTTT. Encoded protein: CASSRQLNEKLFF.

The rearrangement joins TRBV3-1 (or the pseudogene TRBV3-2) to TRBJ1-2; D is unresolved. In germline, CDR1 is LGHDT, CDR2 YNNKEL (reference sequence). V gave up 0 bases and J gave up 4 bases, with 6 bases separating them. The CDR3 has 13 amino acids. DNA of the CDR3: TGTGCCAGCAGCCAAGAGCAGTTCTATGGCTACACCTTC. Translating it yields CASSQEQFYGYTF.

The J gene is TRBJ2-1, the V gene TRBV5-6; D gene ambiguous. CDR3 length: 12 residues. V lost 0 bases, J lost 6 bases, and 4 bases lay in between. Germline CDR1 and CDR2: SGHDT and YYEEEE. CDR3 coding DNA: TGTGCCAGCAGCTTGGCCGTCAATGAGCAGTTCTTC. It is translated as CASSLAVNEQFF.

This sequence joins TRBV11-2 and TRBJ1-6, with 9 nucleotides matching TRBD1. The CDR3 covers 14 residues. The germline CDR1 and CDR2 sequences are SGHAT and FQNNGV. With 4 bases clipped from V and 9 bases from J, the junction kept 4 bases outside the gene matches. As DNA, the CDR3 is TGTGCCAGCAGCTGGGACAGGGACGGTTCACCCCTCCACTTT. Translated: CASSWDRDGSPLHF.

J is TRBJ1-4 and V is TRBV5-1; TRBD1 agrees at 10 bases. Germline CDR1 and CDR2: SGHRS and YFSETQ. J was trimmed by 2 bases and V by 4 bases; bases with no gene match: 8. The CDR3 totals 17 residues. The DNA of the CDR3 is TGCGCCAGCAGCGGCCGGGACAGGGGAATTACTAATGAAAAACTGTTTTTT. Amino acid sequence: CASSGRDRGITNEKLFF.

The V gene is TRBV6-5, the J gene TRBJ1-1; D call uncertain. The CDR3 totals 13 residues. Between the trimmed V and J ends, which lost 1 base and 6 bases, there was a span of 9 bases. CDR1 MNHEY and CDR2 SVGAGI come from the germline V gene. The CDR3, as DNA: TGTGCCAGCAGTTACTTAGATTCTTCTGAAGCTTTCTTT. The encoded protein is CASSYLDSSEAFF.

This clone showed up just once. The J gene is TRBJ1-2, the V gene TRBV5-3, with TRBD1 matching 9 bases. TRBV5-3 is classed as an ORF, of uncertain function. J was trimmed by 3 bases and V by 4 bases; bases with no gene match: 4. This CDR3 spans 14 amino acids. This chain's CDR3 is CARSPGTGYYGYTF. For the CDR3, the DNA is TGTGCCAGAAGCCCCGGGACAGGGTACTATGGCTACACCTTC.